The 7 T cell receptor beta chains below all came from one sample that was sequenced in a study of blood T cell repertoires in COVID-19. Here immunoSEQ multiplex PCR was the method, and the copy in TCRdb shows in-frame clones only, minus some. The sample includes 190,000 or so clones, around 90% of them seen just once. The sample taken for sequencing was peripheral blood. The receptors were gathered from a middle-aged man with active or convalescent COVID-19.

The gene calls are TRBV7-6 and TRBJ1-2, with D hard to call. The germline V and J ends were trimmed by 3 bases and 6 bases, with 11 bases remaining between them. The CDR3 is made up of 13 amino acids. Per germline, CDR1 SGHVS and CDR2 FNYEAQ. CDR3 loop: CASSFEGRDGYTF. CDR3 sequence (DNA): TGTGCCAGCAGCTTTGAGGGAAGAGATGGCTACACCTTC.

The count of this clone is one. This chain uses TRBV9 with TRBJ2-5, with D perhaps TRBD2 (6 bases). This CDR3 is 12 amino acids long. Trimming removed 2 bases at V and 4 bases at J, with 6 bases between. CDR1 is SGDLS and CDR2 is YYNGEE in the germline V gene. The CDR3 DNA is TGTGCCAGCAGCGTCGGGGGAGAGACCCAGTACTTC. It yields the protein CASSVGGETQYF.

As regards this clone: The sample has other DNA sequences that encode this CDR3 too. V is TRBV5-1 and J is TRBJ1-2; 8 bases are shared with TRBD1. Trimming cost V 0 bases and J 8 bases; bases outside gene matches: 3. This CDR3 comprises 13 residues. Germline CDR1 is SGHRS and CDR2 is YFSETQ. CDR3 residues: CASSLGQGKGYTF. CDR3 in DNA: TGCGCCAGCAGCTTGGGACAGGGGAAAGGCTACACCTTC.

This clone came up many times. The rearrangement joins TRBV30 to TRBJ1-2; no clear D gene. V was shortened by 0 bases and J by 7 bases, with 15 bases between the two germline ends. The germline gives CDR1 GTSNPN, CDR2 SVGIG (reference sequence). The CDR3 covers 14 residues. CDR3 amino acids: CAWSVTRIAAGYTF. The CDR3 DNA sequence: TGTGCCTGGAGTGTGACTCGAATCGCGGCTGGCTACACCTTC.

CDR3: CASRDTGSANGYTF. As DNA, the CDR3 is TGTGCCAGCAGGGACACAGGGTCTGCGAATGGCTACACCTTC. The rearrangement joins TRBV6-5 to TRBJ1-2; possibly TRBD1 for D (6 bases). V was pared by 6 bases and J by 6 bases, with 17 bases between. Germline-derived CDR1 and CDR2 are MNHEY and SVGAGI. The CDR3 is made up of 14 amino acids.

V and J are TRBV9 and TRBJ2-3; TRBD2 might be the D (5 bases). The CDR3 spans 13 residues. V was pared by 3 bases and J by 4 bases, with 9 bases between. The germline V gene encodes CDR1 SGDLS and CDR2 YYNGEE. The CDR3 DNA is TGTGCCAGCAGCGCCGGGGTCGCAGATACGCAGTATTTT. Protein: CASSAGVADTQYF.

This clone came up once. This chain joins TRBV4-2 and TRBJ1-1; maybe TRBD1 (6 bases). V gave up 1 base and J gave up 5 bases, with 14 bases separating them. Germline values: CDR1 LGHNA, CDR2 YNFKEQ. The CDR3 runs to 15 residues. The CDR3 sequence: CASSQARQAGTEAFF. The CDR3 DNA sequence: TGTGCCAGCAGCCAAGCCCGACAGGCCGGGACTGAAGCTTTCTTT.